Presented here are 32 T cell receptor beta chains from one specimen sequenced in a study of T cell repertoires in aging, cancer and after chemotherapy. The template was genomic DNA from peripheral blood, not RNA. A mixed TRB-A/B primer pool amplified rearranged TRB by multiplex touch-down PCR. TCRdb processed the multiplex PCR reads anew with MiXCR; each CDR3 protein has one entry. This sample carries about 2,200 distinct CDR3 sequences, 50% to 65% of them seen once, and the ten largest clones take less than 6.5%. Sequencing used blood. These receptors were obtained from a human donor with a blood cancer.

This clonotype qualifies as large. This chain joins TRBV29-1 and TRBJ1-2; 7 nucleotides agree with TRBD1. The V gene end was trimmed by 6 bases and the J gene end by 5 bases; junction bases not matched to a gene: 6. The CDR3 is 12 amino acids. Looked up from germline, CDR1 is SQVTM and CDR2 is ANQGSEA. The CDR3 sequence is CSVGQVGYGYTF. The CDR3 bases are TGCAGCGTAGGACAGGTTGGATATGGCTACACCTTC. The whole variable domain, remainder taken from reference TRBV29-1 and TRBJ1-2, is SAVISQKPSRDICQRGTSLTIQCQVDSQVTMMFWYRQQPGQSLTLIATANQGSEATYESGFVIDKFPISRPNLTFSTLTVSNMSPEDSSIYLCSVGQVGYGYTFGSGTRLTVV.

V gene TRBV6-1 combines with J gene TRBJ2-2; tentative D call: TRBD2 (6 bases). Germline V gene lookup returns CDR1 MNHNS and CDR2 SASEGT. Trimming pared 8 bases from V and 8 bases from J, leaving 12 bases between. The CDR3 runs 12 residues. CDR3 region: CASGLPVGELFF. The DNA for the CDR3 is TGTGCCAGCGGACTACCCGTGGGGGAGCTGTTTTTT.

This clonotype was detected a few times. The chain employs TRBV11-1 and TRBJ2-7; no clear D. V was trimmed by 5 bases and J by 1 base, leaving 9 bases between them. Germline V gene data show CDR1 as SGHAT and CDR2 as FQDESV (reference sequence). The CDR3 runs to 13 residues. The CDR3 DNA sequence: TGTGCCAGCAGCCCCCGTAGGTCCTACGAGCAGTACTTC. As protein: CASSPRRSYEQYF. Filled out from reference TRBV11-1 and TRBJ2-7, the complete variable domain reads EAEVAQSPRYKITEKSQAVAFWCDPISGHATLYWYRQILGQGPELLVQFQDESVVDDSQLPKDRFSAERLKGVDSTLKIQPAELGDSAMYLCASSPRRSYEQYFGPGTRLTVT.

This clonotype was observed a handful of times. The rearrangement links TRBV6-5 to TRBJ1-3; 7 nucleotides agree with TRBD1. With 0 bases clipped from V and 4 bases from J, the junction kept 9 bases outside the gene matches. Germline CDR1 reads MNHEY; CDR2 reads SVGAGI. The CDR3 consists of 17 residues. For the CDR3, the DNA is TGTGCCAGCAGTTACTCGCATATCAGGGGGTTGGGAAACACCATATATTTT. It encodes CASSYSHIRGLGNTIYF.

V is TRBV10-3 and J is TRBJ2-5; 11 bases are a match to TRBD2. The V segment lost 8 bases and the J segment 4 bases; nucleotides outside the gene matches: 9. Germline V gene lookup returns CDR1 ENHRY and CDR2 SYGVKD. The CDR3 is 15 amino acids. In DNA, the CDR3 is TGTGCCATCCGGGTTAGCGGGGGGGCATCAGAGACCCAGTACTTC. Translating it yields CAIRVSGGASETQYF.

The rearrangement joins TRBV6-5 to TRBJ2-1; no clear D gene. Per germline, CDR1 MNHEY and CDR2 SVGAGI. Trimming pared 0 bases from V and 5 bases from J, leaving 8 bases between. This CDR3 is built from 14 residues. The CDR3 sequence: CASSYSVKNNEQFF. The DNA for the CDR3 is TGTGCCAGCAGTTACTCTGTAAAGAACAATGAGCAGTTCTTC.

J is TRBJ2-7 and V is TRBV30, with TRBD2 matching over 15 bases. This CDR3 has 16 residues. Losses at the gene ends were 0 bases for V and 5 bases for J; bases not matched to a gene: 5. Germline-derived CDR1 and CDR2 are GTSNPN and SVGIG (reference sequence). CDR3 DNA: TGTGCCTGGAGTGTGGGACTAGCGGGGGGTGGCGACGAGCAGTACTTC. It specifies CAWSVGLAGGGDEQYF.

This clonotype was recorded only once. This chain uses TRBV7-9 with TRBJ2-1; 10 bases agree with TRBD2. V shed 3 bases, J shed 10 bases, and the junction held 6 bases outside the gene matches. This CDR3 contains 14 residues. The germline gives CDR1 SEHNR, CDR2 FQNEAQ (reference sequence). Here the CDR3 DNA reads TGTGCCAGCAGCTTGTCTAGCGGGGGATACGAGCAGTTCTTC. Translation: CASSLSSGGYEQFF.

A remark on this clonotype: At one end the junction does not follow the germline gene, possibly because of a read error. The chain's CDR3 is CARSAQGTYNSPLHF. The CDR3 DNA is TGTGCCCGGAGTGCCCAGGGAACCTATAATTCACCCCTCCACTTT. V and J are TRBV30 and TRBJ1-6; weak D call: TRBD1 (5 bases). The CDR3 length is 15 residues. Germline V gene sequence: CDR1 GTSNPN, CDR2 SVGIG (reference sequence).

As to this clonotype: A read error may explain this, as a much larger clone is one base away. The rearrangement joins TRBV6-5 to TRBJ2-3; D not resolved. The length of the CDR3 is 11 residues. The V and J ends lost 7 bases and 5 bases respectively, with 7 bases between them. CDR1 MNHEY and CDR2 SVGAGI come from the germline V gene. The CDR3 DNA is TGTGCCAGCAAGGAAGGAGATACGCAGTATTTT. Amino acids: CASKEGDTQYF.

The chain combines TRBV6-1 with TRBJ2-5; no clear D gene. Germline CDR1 is MNHNS and CDR2 is SASEGT. Trimming took 0 bases from V and 1 from J, leaving 6 bases between them. The CDR3 spans 14 residues. The CDR3 nucleotides are TGTGCCAGCAGTGAAGCCGGGTTCCAAGAGACCCAGTACTTC. It yields the protein CASSEAGFQETQYF.

The V gene is TRBV5-4, the J gene TRBJ2-3, with 9 bases fitting TRBD1. The CDR3 covers 14 residues. J lost 4 bases, V lost 1 base, and 1 base had no gene match. Germline CDR1 reads SGHNT; CDR2 reads YYREEE (reference sequence). The CDR3 is CASSLRQGADTQYF. CDR3 nucleotide sequence: TGTGCCAGCAGCTTGCGACAGGGGGCAGATACGCAGTATTTT.

The chain uses TRBV20-1 and TRBJ2-5; 10 nucleotides match TRBD1. V dropped 6 bases and J dropped 4; count of bases not matched to a gene: 5. This CDR3 has 13 residues. Germline assignment: CDR1 DFQATT and CDR2 SNEGSKA (reference sequence). CDR3: CSAAGTGAETQYF. The CDR3 bases are TGCAGTGCAGCCGGGACAGGGGCAGAGACCCAGTACTTC.

Only a few counts were recorded for this clonotype. The CDR3: CASSYPWGQGRVEQYF. The CDR3 nucleotides read TGTGCCAGCAGTTACCCCTGGGGACAGGGTAGGGTCGAGCAGTACTTC. The chain uses TRBV6-5 and TRBJ2-7, with 9 nucleotides matching TRBD1. The CDR3 sequence is 16 residues long. Germline V gene lookup returns CDR1 MNHEY and CDR2 SVGAGI. V gave up 2 bases and J gave up 6 bases; unmatched junction bases: 11.

This clonotype was recorded a few times. CDR3 residues: CASSLDSRATQYF. The CDR3 nucleotides are TGTGCCAGCAGCTTGGACTCCCGGGCGACCCAGTACTTC. The chain couples TRBV5-6 to TRBJ2-5; D is ambiguous. Trimming left V 0 bases short and J 7 bases short, with 10 bases between. CDR3 length equals 13 residues. The germline gives CDR1 SGHDT, CDR2 YYEEEE.

The J gene is TRBJ2-2, the V gene TRBV12-3 or TRBV12-4; D tentatively fits TRBD1 or TRBD2 (5 bases each). With 6 bases removed from V and 5 bases from J, the gap between germline ends came to 16 bases. The CDR3 sequence is 15 residues long. CDR3 residues: CASSATGARTGELFF. The DNA for the CDR3 is TGTGCCAGCAGCGCTACCGGGGCGAGGACCGGGGAGCTGTTTTTT.

The CDR3 nucleotides are TGTGCCAGCAGGCCAAGTTGGGCAAGAGATAATTCACCCCTCCACTTT. It specifies CASRPSWARDNSPLHF. The chain couples TRBV6-5 to TRBJ1-6; D uncertain. Germline loops: CDR1 MNHEY, CDR2 SVGAGI. V shed 6 bases and J shed 5 bases, with 17 bases lying between them. The CDR3 is 16 amino acids.

The chain links TRBV6-1 to TRBJ2-3, with 7 bases lining up with TRBD1. V was pared by 6 bases and J by 6 bases, with 6 bases of the junction left unmatched. The CDR3 runs to 13 residues. CDR1 and CDR2 (germline): MNHNS, SASEGT. The CDR3 DNA follows: TGTGCCAGCAGGGGGACAGCTCGGGATACGCAGTATTTT. This encodes CASRGTARDTQYF.

This chain uses TRBV7-2 with TRBJ1-4; D gene ambiguous. Trimming left V 4 bases short and J 3 bases short, with 9 bases between. CDR3 size: 14 residues. Germline CDR1 reads SGHTA; CDR2 reads FQGNSA. The CDR3 loop reads CASSSLAPNEKLFF. The CDR3 region has the DNA TGTGCCAGCAGCTCGCTAGCTCCTAATGAAAAACTGTTTTTT.

This chain links TRBV5-6 with TRBJ2-7; 9 bases agree with TRBD1. V gave up 4 bases and J gave up 6 bases; unmatched junction bases: 11. The CDR3 runs 15 residues. Germline CDR1 is SGHDT and CDR2 is YYEEEE. CDR3 DNA sequence: TGTGCCAGCAGCAAACCGGGACAGGGTAAAGTCGAGCAGTACTTC. Protein sequence: CASSKPGQGKVEQYF.

The genes are TRBV10-3 and TRBJ1-2, with TRBD1 matching 7 bases. The length of the CDR3 is 14 residues. V shed 3 bases, J shed 4 bases, and the junction held 5 bases outside the gene matches. Germline assignment: CDR1 ENHRY and CDR2 SYGVKD. Here the CDR3 reads CAISDDNRGYGYTF. CDR3 bases: TGTGCCATCAGTGATGATAACAGGGGCTATGGCTACACCTTC.

As to this clonotype: One junction end disagrees with the germline gene, perhaps due to a read error. The rearrangement links TRBV24-1 to TRBJ2-3; D is perhaps TRBD1 (6 bases). Germline V gene sequence: CDR1 KGHDR, CDR2 SFDVKD. The CDR3 length is 16 residues. The CDR3: CANSDAPWGPQDTQYF. In DNA form, the CDR3 reads TGTGCCAACAGTGACGCTCCGTGGGGGCCGCAAGATACGCAGTATTTT.

The chain couples TRBV6-5 to TRBJ2-7, with D hard to call. V dropped 0 bases and J dropped 5 bases, with 11 bases sitting between them. Germline V CDR1 and CDR2: MNHEY, SVGAGI. There are 14 residues in the CDR3. CDR3 amino acids: CASSYSFSLNEQYF. CDR3 bases: TGTGCCAGCAGTTACTCTTTCTCCTTAAACGAGCAGTACTTC.

The CDR3 DNA reads TGTGCCAGCAGTGAAAGCGCGGGGACCGGGGAGCTGTTTTTT. Amino acid sequence: CASSESAGTGELFF. The V gene is TRBV6-1, the J gene TRBJ2-2; possibly TRBD2 for D (6 bases). The CDR3 extends over 14 amino acids. V dropped 2 bases and J dropped 5 bases, with 9 bases sitting between them. Germline CDR1 MNHNS, CDR2 SASEGT.

This rearrangement joins TRBV29-1 to TRBJ1-1; 8 nucleotides align to TRBD1. CDR3 length equals 13 residues. V lost 4 bases and J lost 4; bases outside the gene matches: 5. Germline V gene data show CDR1 as SQVTM and CDR2 as ANQGSEA. DNA of the CDR3: TGCAGCGTTGGAAGCCAGGGGGCCACTGAAGCTTTCTTT. Translation gives CSVGSQGATEAFF.

This clonotype is labeled large. The chain combines TRBV6-5 with TRBJ2-5; D is perhaps TRBD1 or TRBD2 (5 bases each). Trimming shortened V by 3 bases and J by 4 bases, and 9 bases separated the two germline ends. CDR1 and CDR2 (germline): MNHEY, SVGAGI. The CDR3 runs to 13 residues. CDR3 coding DNA: TGTGCCAGCAGTTATCCCGGGACAGAGACCCAGTACTTC. Translation: CASSYPGTETQYF.

This chain joins TRBV29-1 and TRBJ2-1; maybe TRBD1 (5 bases). V lost 7 bases and J lost 8, with 15 bases in between. Germline V lookup: CDR1 SQVTM, CDR2 ANQGSEA. This CDR3 has 12 residues. CDR3 sequence (DNA): TGCAGCGCCGAACAGGAAAGGTATGAGCAGTTCTTC. This translates into CSAEQERYEQFF.

The rearrangement joins TRBV29-1 to TRBJ1-3; possible D gene TRBD1, 6 bases. V lost 8 bases and J lost 0, with 11 bases in between. The CDR3 length is 13 residues. Germline CDR1 SQVTM, CDR2 ANQGSEA. The CDR3 DNA reads TGCAGCATAGAGGGGGGCTCTGGAAACACCATATATTTT. Protein: CSIEGGSGNTIYF. Looking up the rest from reference TRBV29-1 and TRBJ1-3 gives the full variable domain: SAVISQKPSRDICQRGTSLTIQCQVDSQVTMMFWYRQQPGQSLTLIATANQGSEATYESGFVIDKFPISRPNLTFSTLTVSNMSPEDSSIYLCSIEGGSGNTIYFGEGSWLTVV.

V and J are TRBV12-3 or TRBV12-4 and TRBJ1-2, with TRBD1 identical over 9 bases. Germline trimming cut 6 bases from V and 2 bases from J; bases unmatched to any gene: 7. This CDR3 has 15 residues. In DNA, the CDR3 is TGTGCCAGCAGCCCTGGACAGGGGCAGAACTATGGCTACACCTTC. Residues: CASSPGQGQNYGYTF.

This clonotype was seen only a few times. This chain uses TRBV7-9 with TRBJ2-3, with 10 bases fitting TRBD2. Germline V gene lookup returns CDR1 SEHNR and CDR2 FQNEAQ (reference sequence). V shed 5 bases, J shed 5 bases, and the junction held 7 bases outside the gene matches. The CDR3 runs 15 residues. CDR3 nucleotide sequence: TGTGCCAGCAGCCGGGGGACTAGCGCAGGAGATACGCAGTATTTT. It codes for CASSRGTSAGDTQYF.

The gene calls are TRBV7-9 and TRBJ2-1; TRBD2 aligns across 9 bases. The CDR3 totals 17 residues. V shed 4 bases and J 2 bases; nucleotides not matched to a gene: 9. The germline V gene encodes CDR1 SEHNR and CDR2 FQNEAQ (reference sequence). This CDR3 reads CASSSPRLADTYNEQFF. CDR3 nucleotides: TGTGCCAGCAGCTCGCCGAGACTAGCGGATACCTACAATGAGCAGTTCTTC.

This chain uses TRBV27 with TRBJ2-2, with 8 bases aligning to TRBD1. V lost 6 bases, J lost 7 bases, and 13 bases stayed unmatched. The CDR3 consists of 16 residues. The V gene's germline CDR1 is MNHEY and CDR2 SMNVEV (reference sequence). This CDR3 is CASSRGPGGNDGELFF. The DNA of the CDR3 is TGTGCCAGCAGCCGGGGACCAGGGGGCAATGACGGGGAGCTGTTTTTT.